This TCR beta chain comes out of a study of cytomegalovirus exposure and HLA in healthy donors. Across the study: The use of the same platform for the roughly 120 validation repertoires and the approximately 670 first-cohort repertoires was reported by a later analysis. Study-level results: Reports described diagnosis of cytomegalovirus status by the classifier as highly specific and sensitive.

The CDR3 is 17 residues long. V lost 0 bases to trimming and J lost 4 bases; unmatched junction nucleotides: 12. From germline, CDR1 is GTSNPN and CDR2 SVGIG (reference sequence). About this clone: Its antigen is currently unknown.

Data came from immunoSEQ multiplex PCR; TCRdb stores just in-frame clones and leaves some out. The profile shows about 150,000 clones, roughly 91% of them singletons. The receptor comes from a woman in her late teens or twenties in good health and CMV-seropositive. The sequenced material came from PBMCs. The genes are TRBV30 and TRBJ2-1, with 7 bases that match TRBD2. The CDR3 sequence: CAWSVGLGLAAYNEQFF. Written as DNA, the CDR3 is TGTGCCTGGAGTGTGGGCCTCGGGCTAGCGGCTTACAATGAGCAGTTCTTC.